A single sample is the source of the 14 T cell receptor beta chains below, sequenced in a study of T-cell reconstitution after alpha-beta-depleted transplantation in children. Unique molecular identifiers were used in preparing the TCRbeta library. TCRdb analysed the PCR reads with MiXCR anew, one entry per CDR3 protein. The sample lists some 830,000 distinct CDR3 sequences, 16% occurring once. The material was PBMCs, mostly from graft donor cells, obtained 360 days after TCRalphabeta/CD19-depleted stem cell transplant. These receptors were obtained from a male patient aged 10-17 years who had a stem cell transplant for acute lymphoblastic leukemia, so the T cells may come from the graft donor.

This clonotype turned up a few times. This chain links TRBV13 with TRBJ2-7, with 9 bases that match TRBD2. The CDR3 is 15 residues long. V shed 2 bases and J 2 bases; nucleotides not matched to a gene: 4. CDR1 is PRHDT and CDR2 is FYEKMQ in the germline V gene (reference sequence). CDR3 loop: CASSLLLAGPYEQYF. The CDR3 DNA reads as TGTGCCAGCAGCTTACTCCTAGCGGGACCCTACGAGCAGTACTTC. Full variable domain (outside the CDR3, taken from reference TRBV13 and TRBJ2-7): AAGVIQSPRHLIKEKRETATLKCYPIPRHDTVYWYQQGPGQDPQFLISFYEKMQSDKGSIPDRFSAQQFSDYHSELNMSSLELGDSALYFCASSLLLAGPYEQYFGPGTRLTVT.

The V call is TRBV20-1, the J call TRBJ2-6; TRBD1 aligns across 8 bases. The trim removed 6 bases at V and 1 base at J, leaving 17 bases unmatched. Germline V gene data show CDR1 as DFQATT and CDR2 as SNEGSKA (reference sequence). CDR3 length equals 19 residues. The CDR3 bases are TGCAGTGCGACGGGATATCCGGGACAGGTATTTTCTGGGGCCAACGTCCTGACTTTC. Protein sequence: CSATGYPGQVFSGANVLTF.

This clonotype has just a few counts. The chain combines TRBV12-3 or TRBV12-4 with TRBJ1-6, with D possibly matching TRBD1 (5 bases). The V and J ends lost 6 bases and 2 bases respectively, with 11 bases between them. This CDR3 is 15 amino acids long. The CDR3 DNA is TGTGCCAGCAGAGCGGACACGACCTATAATTCACCCCTCCACTTT. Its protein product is CASRADTTYNSPLHF.

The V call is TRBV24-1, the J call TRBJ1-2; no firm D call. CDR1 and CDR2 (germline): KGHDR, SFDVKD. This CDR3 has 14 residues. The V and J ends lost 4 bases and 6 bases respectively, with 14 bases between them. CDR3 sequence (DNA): TGTGCCACCAGTGAGGTGGGAGGAGGTGATGGCTACACCTTC. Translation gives CATSEVGGGDGYTF.

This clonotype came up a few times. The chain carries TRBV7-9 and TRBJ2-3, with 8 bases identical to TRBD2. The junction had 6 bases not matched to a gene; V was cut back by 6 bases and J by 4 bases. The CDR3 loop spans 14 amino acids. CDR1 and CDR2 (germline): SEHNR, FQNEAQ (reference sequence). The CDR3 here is CASRGGTSPDTQYF. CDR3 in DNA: TGTGCCAGCAGGGGGGGGACTAGTCCAGATACGCAGTATTTT.

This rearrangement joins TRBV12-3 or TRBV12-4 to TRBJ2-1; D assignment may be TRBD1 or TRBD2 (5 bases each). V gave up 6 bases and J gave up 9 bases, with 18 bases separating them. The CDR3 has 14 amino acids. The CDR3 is CASREGSVSSEQFF. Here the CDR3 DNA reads TGTGCCAGCAGAGAGGGGTCCGTGTCCTCTGAGCAGTTCTTC.

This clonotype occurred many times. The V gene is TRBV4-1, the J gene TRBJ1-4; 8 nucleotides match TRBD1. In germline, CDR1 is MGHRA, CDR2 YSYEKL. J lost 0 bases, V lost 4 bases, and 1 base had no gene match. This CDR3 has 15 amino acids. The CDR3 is CASSRTGSTNEKLFF. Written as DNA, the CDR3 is TGCGCCAGCAGCCGGACAGGGTCAACTAATGAAAAACTGTTTTTT.

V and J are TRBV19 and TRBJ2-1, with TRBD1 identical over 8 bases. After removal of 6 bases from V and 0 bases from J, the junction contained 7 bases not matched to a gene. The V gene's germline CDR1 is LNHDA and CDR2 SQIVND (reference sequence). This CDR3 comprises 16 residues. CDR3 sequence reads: CASSHSGTGSYNEQFF. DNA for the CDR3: TGTGCCAGTAGCCATTCCGGGACAGGCTCCTACAATGAGCAGTTCTTC.

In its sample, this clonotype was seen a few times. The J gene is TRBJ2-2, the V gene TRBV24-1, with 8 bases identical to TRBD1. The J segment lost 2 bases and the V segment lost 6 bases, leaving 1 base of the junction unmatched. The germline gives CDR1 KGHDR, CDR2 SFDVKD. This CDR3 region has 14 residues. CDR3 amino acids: CATSQGANTGELFF. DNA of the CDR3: TGTGCCACCAGTCAGGGGGCAAACACCGGGGAGCTGTTTTTT.

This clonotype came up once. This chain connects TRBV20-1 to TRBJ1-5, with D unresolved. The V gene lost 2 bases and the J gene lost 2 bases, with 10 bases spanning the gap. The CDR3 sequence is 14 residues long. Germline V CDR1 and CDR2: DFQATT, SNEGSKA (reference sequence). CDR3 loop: CSARIQRGNQPQHF. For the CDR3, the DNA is TGCAGTGCTAGAATCCAGCGTGGCAATCAGCCCCAGCATTTT.

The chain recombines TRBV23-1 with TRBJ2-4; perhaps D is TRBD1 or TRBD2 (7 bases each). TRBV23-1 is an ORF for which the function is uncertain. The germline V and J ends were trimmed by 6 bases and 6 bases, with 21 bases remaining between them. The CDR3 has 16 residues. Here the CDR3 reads CASRPTGEGGINIQYF. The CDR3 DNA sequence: TGCGCCAGCAGGCCTACAGGGGAGGGGGGTATAAACATTCAGTACTTC.

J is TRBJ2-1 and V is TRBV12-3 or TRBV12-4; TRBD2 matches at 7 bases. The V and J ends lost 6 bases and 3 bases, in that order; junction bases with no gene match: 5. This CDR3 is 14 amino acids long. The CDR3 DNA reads TGTGCCAGCAGCCCCAAGCGGGACTACAATGAGCAGTTCTTC. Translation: CASSPKRDYNEQFF.

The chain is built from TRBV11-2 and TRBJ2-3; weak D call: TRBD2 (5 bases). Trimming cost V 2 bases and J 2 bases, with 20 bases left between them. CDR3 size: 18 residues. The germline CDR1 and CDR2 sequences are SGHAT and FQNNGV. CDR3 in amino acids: CASSLRGFRGDDTDTQYF. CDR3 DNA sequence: TGTGCCAGCAGCTTAAGAGGTTTTCGGGGAGATGACACAGATACGCAGTATTTT.

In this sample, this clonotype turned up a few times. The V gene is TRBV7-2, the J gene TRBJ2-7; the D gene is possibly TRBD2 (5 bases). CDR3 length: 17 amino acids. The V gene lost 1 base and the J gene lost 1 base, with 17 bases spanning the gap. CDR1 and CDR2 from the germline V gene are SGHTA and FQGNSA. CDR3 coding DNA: TGTGCCAGCAGCTTAGGACTACCCCTTGCAATTTCCTACGAGCAGTACTTC. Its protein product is CASSLGLPLAISYEQYF.